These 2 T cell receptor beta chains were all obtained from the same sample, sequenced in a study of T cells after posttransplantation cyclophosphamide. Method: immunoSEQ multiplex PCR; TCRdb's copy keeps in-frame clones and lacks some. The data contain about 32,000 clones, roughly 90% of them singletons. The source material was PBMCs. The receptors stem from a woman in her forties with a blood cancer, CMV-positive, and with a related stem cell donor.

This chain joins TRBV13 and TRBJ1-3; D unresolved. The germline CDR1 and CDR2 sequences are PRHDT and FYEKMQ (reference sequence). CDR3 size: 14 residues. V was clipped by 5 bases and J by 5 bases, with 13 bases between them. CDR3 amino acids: CASSRTHARNTIYF. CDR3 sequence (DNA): TGTGCCAGCAGCCGGACTCACGCTAGAAACACCATATATTTT.

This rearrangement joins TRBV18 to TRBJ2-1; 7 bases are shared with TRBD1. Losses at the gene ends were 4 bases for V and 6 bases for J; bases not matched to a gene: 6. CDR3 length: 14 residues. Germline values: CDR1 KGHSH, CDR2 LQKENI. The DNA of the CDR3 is TGTGCCAGCTCACTCCGGGACAGCCCCAATGAGCAGTTCTTC. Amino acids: CASSLRDSPNEQFF.